This TCR beta chain was recorded in a study of T cell repertoires in cytomegalovirus infection (dated by TCRdb to about 2019). Regarding the study in general: Recently identified HLA-C-restricted CMV epitopes, whose presentation resists viral immunomodulation, were targeted by peptide stimulations together with well-studied HLA-B-restricted epitopes. The HLA type of each donor mattered for the analysis, because public TCR beta signatures pointed to carriage of CMV infection along with the matching HLA type. Overall study outcomes, separate from this receptor: In both this cohort and an independent roughly 400-donor cohort, the cumulative frequency of public TCR beta family members distinguished carriers of CMV infection plus the relevant HLA type. The ex vivo response was dominated by HLA-C-restricted CMV-specific TCR beta clonotypes, and the single most frequent clonotype in two of eight donors was supplied by these HLA-C-restricted clonotypes.

This clonotype showed up just a few times. No antigen is known for it. No base quality information exists; no much larger clone differs at one position. According to the study, the label for this sample's treatment or condition signals: in vitro stimulation with specific CMV peptide epitopes to enrich CMV-specific T cells. For sequencing, an Illumina HiSeq 1500 was employed. TCRdb itself trimmed the public reads at Q25 with fastp, ran MiXCR and retained productive beta chains. Entries that share a CDR3 protein sequence are merged under the most common genes and DNA. Within this sample are about 480,000 distinct CDR3 sequences, with 30% to 35% of them counted one time only. About 17% of the sample is held by the ten biggest clonotypes. From the cysteine through the phenylalanine, the CDR3 covers 13 amino acids. Just CDR3 DNA is preserved here, 39 bases in frame from base 1. CDR1 and CDR2 are read off the germline V gene (reference sequence) as DFQATT and SNEGSKA. V loses 0 bases, J loses 7 bases, and the germline ends lie 13 bases apart.

The chain is encoded by TRBV20-1 joined to TRBJ2-7, and TRBD1 may be the D gene, going by 6 matching bases. This TCR was recovered from a human donor in good health (CMV status not recorded). Some clones in this sample may be carry-over from other donors' samples. Material: cultured PBMCs, obtained from culture after CMV antigen stimulation. The DNA sequence reads TGCAGTGCTAGAGAGGTCAGGGGTGGAGAGCAGTACTTC. This sequence encodes CSAREVRGGEQYF.